These 20 T cell receptor beta chains were all obtained from the same sample, sequenced in a study of T cells in localized non-small cell lung cancer. Sequencing was performed with immunoSEQ multiplex PCR; in TCRdb, only in-frame clones are kept and a portion is missing. The data contain around 25,000 clones, roughly nine tenths of them singletons. Sequencing was performed on peripheral blood, taken before any cancer treatment. All receptors come from a woman aged 40-69 years with stage I lung adenocarcinoma.

The V gene is TRBV28, the J gene TRBJ1-4, with TRBD1 matching over 9 bases. Per germline, CDR1 MDHEN and CDR2 SYDVKM. The CDR3 runs 17 residues. V was clipped by 6 bases and J by 2 bases; unmatched bases: 10. This CDR3 is CASSSPGQGDTNEKLFF. Written as DNA, the CDR3 is TGTGCCAGCAGCTCCCCGGGACAGGGTGACACTAATGAAAAACTGTTTTTT.

The J gene is TRBJ1-3, the V gene TRBV9; 11 positions agree with TRBD1. In germline, CDR1 is SGDLS, CDR2 YYNGEE. J gave up 5 bases and V 4 bases, and 17 bases lay outside the gene matches. The CDR3 is made up of 19 amino acids. The CDR3 here is CASSPTVGPDRGPRNTIYF. The CDR3 DNA follows: TGTGCCAGCAGCCCCACAGTAGGCCCGGACAGGGGGCCGAGAAACACCATATATTTT.

The chain combines TRBV27 with TRBJ2-3; D may be TRBD1 (7 bases). This CDR3 region has 15 residues. V lost 3 bases, J lost 0 bases, and 10 bases lay in between. Germline assignment: CDR1 MNHEY and CDR2 SMNVEV (reference sequence). The CDR3 DNA sequence: TGTGCCAGCAGTTTCAGGGGGGCTAGCACAGATACGCAGTATTTT. Encoded protein: CASSFRGASTDTQYF.

The genes are TRBV7-2 and TRBJ1-4; tentative D call: TRBD1 (6 bases). V lost 5 bases and J lost 8, with 18 bases in between. The CDR3 is made up of 15 amino acids. In germline, CDR1 is SGHTA, CDR2 FQGNSA. The CDR3: CASSPQGQLGEKLFF. CDR3 in DNA: TGTGCCAGCAGCCCCCAAGGACAGTTGGGAGAAAAACTGTTTTTT. The complete variable domain, with remaining parts taken from reference TRBV7-2 and TRBJ1-4, reads GAGVSQSPSNKVTEKGKDVELRCDPISGHTALYWYRQSLGQGLEFLIYFQGNSAPDKSGLPSDRFSAERTGGSVSTLTIQRTQQEDSAVYLCASSPQGQLGEKLFFGSGTQLSVL.

This clone was seen a few times. J is TRBJ2-5 and V is TRBV12-5, with 12 bases matching TRBD2. CDR3 length: 16 residues. Unmatched junction bases numbered 4, after V lost 3 bases and J lost 2 bases. The germline CDR1 and CDR2 sequences are LGHNT and FRNRAP. Here the CDR3 reads CASGLRLAGVQETQYF. CDR3 coding DNA: TGTGCTAGTGGTTTAAGACTAGCGGGGGTACAAGAGACCCAGTACTTC.

The J gene is TRBJ2-7, the V gene TRBV27, with TRBD1 identical over 7 bases. The CDR3 has 15 residues. The ends lost 2 bases at V and 2 bases at J; junction bases unmatched: 6. Germline assignment: CDR1 MNHEY and CDR2 SMNVEV (reference sequence). This CDR3 is CASSLSGTVPYEQYF. Written as DNA, the CDR3 is TGTGCCAGCAGTTTAAGTGGGACAGTCCCCTACGAGCAGTACTTC.

The J gene is TRBJ1-2, the V gene TRBV5-1; D may be TRBD1 (6 bases). With 6 bases removed from V and 4 bases from J, the gap between germline ends came to 13 bases. This CDR3 spans 13 amino acids. Germline CDR1 reads SGHRS; CDR2 reads YFSETQ. The CDR3 sequence: CASMPGGAYGYTF. The DNA of the CDR3 is TGCGCCAGCATGCCCGGGGGCGCCTATGGCTACACCTTC.

The rearrangement joins TRBV2 to TRBJ1-6; 7 nucleotides line up with TRBD1. The junction had 12 bases not matched to a gene; V was cut back by 7 bases and J by 9 bases. This CDR3 has 15 residues. Germline V CDR1 and CDR2: SNHLY, FYNNEI. The CDR3 spells CASTEDRSGTSPLHF. The CDR3 DNA follows: TGTGCCAGCACCGAGGACAGGAGCGGCACTTCACCCCTCCACTTT.

This chain connects TRBV7-2 to TRBJ1-1, with 7 bases identical to TRBD1. The V gene's germline CDR1 is SGHTA and CDR2 FQGNSA. Trimming removed 1 base from V and 5 bases from J; junction bases left unmatched: 7. This CDR3 is 15 amino acids long. CDR3 amino acids: CASSLVRDRATEAFF. The CDR3 bases are TGTGCCAGCAGCTTAGTCCGCGACAGGGCGACTGAAGCTTTCTTT.

This chain joins TRBV18 and TRBJ1-5; 10 bases are shared with TRBD1. The CDR3 runs 15 residues. The V and J ends lost 4 bases and 5 bases, in that order; junction bases with no gene match: 5. Germline V gives CDR1 KGHSH, CDR2 LQKENI. The CDR3 DNA reads TGTGCCAGCTCACGGGACAGGGGTCCCCATCAGCCCCAGCATTTT. It translates to CASSRDRGPHQPQHF.

The chain couples TRBV2 to TRBJ2-1; D is possibly TRBD2 (6 bases). V was pared by 4 bases and J by 4 bases, with 17 bases between. Per germline, CDR1 SNHLY and CDR2 FYNNEI. The CDR3 is made up of 16 amino acids. The CDR3 DNA is TGTGCCAGCAGTGCGGAGGGCCCAACAATATACAATGAGCAGTTCTTC. Amino acid sequence: CASSAEGPTIYNEQFF.

This chain uses TRBV7-3 with TRBJ2-5; the match to TRBD2 covers 11 bases. V shed 4 bases, J shed 4 bases, and the junction held 5 bases outside the gene matches. Germline V CDR1 and CDR2: SGHTA, FQGTGA. The length of the CDR3 is 15 residues. The CDR3 coding sequence is TGTGCCAGCAGCTCCGGACTAGCGGGTGGAGAGACCCAGTACTTC. Translating it yields CASSSGLAGGETQYF.

The CDR3 DNA is TGCAGCGTAGATAAATTAAACTATGGCTACACCTTC. Translated: CSVDKLNYGYTF. The gene calls are TRBV29-1 and TRBJ1-2; D gene uncertain. The germline V gene has CDR1 SQVTM and CDR2 ANQGSEA. The CDR3 covers 12 residues. V shed 6 bases and J shed 2 bases, with 10 bases lying between them.

This chain uses TRBV7-3 with TRBJ1-1, with a weak D call TRBD1 (5 bases). CDR3 length: 13 amino acids. In germline, CDR1 is SGHTA, CDR2 FQGTGA. V was pared by 3 bases and J by 2 bases, with 7 bases between. CDR3 DNA sequence: TGTGCCAGCAGCTTGCAGGGAAACACTGAAGCTTTCTTT. It is translated as CASSLQGNTEAFF.

Here the CDR3 DNA reads TGCGCCAGCAGCCGAGGACAAGACACCGGGGAGCTGTTTTTT. Encoded protein: CASSRGQDTGELFF. This rearrangement joins TRBV4-1 to TRBJ2-2, with a tentative D call TRBD1 (5 bases). V lost 4 bases and J lost 3, with 9 bases in between. The CDR3 has 14 residues. CDR1 and CDR2 (germline): MGHRA, YSYEKL.

The rearrangement links TRBV19 to TRBJ1-3, with D hard to call. Germline CDR1 and CDR2: LNHDA and SQIVND (reference sequence). The germline V and J ends were trimmed by 6 bases and 0 bases, with 6 bases remaining between them. The CDR3 consists of 13 residues. CDR3 protein: CASRESSGNTIYF. For the CDR3, the DNA is TGTGCCAGTAGGGAGAGCTCTGGAAACACCATATATTTT. Full variable domain (rest looked up from reference TRBV19 and TRBJ1-3): DGGITQSPKYLFRKEGQNVTLSCEQNLNHDAMYWYRQDPGQGLRLIYYSQIVNDFQKGDIAEGYSVSREKKESFPLTVTSAQKNPTAFYLCASRESSGNTIYFGEGSWLTVV.

The chain uses TRBV5-5 and TRBJ1-3, with 7 nucleotides matching TRBD1. The J segment lost 3 bases and the V segment lost 3 bases, leaving 9 bases of the junction unmatched. Looked up from germline, CDR1 is SGHKS and CDR2 is YYEKEE (reference sequence). The CDR3 has 16 residues. The CDR3 region has the DNA TGTGCCAGCAGCTCGGCCGGGACAGCGATTGGAAACACCATATATTTT. Translating gives CASSSAGTAIGNTIYF. Together with reference TRBV5-5 and TRBJ1-3, the CDR3 gives the full variable domain: DAGVTQSPTHLIKTRGQQVTLRCSPISGHKSVSWYQQVLGQGPQFIFQYYEKEERGRGNFPDRFSARQFPNYSSELNVNALLLGDSALYLCASSSAGTAIGNTIYFGEGSWLTVV.

The chain joins TRBV7-3 to TRBJ1-1, with D possibly matching TRBD1 (5 bases). Germline values: CDR1 SGHTA, CDR2 FQGTGA. CDR3 length equals 14 residues. Trimming removed 5 bases at V and 2 bases at J, with 12 bases between. CDR3 protein: CASSTTGGNTEAFF. The CDR3 nucleotides read TGTGCCAGCAGCACAACGGGGGGAAACACTGAAGCTTTCTTT.

The chain couples TRBV7-2 to TRBJ1-3; possible D gene TRBD1, 5 bases. The CDR3 has 14 residues. V lost 5 bases and J 4 bases, leaving 12 bases between the germline ends. CDR1 SGHTA and CDR2 FQGNSA come from the germline V gene. This CDR3 reads CASSRGTAGNTIYF. DNA for the CDR3: TGTGCCAGCAGCCGCGGGACGGCCGGAAACACCATATATTTT.

The rearrangement links TRBV4-3 to TRBJ1-3; D not certain. Trimming cost V 0 bases and J 0 bases, with 9 bases left between them. The CDR3 extends over 16 amino acids. Germline V lookup: CDR1 LGHNA, CDR2 YSLEER. CDR3 DNA: TGCGCCAGCAGCCAAGATTCTAGGCCCTCTGGAAACACCATATATTTT. Translating it yields CASSQDSRPSGNTIYF.